Sequencing of this T cell receptor beta chain was carried out in a study of cytomegalovirus exposure and HLA in healthy donors. Regarding the study as a whole: TCR association rates varied by HLA locus in a later analysis, with DRB1 highest and HLA-C lowest. A later analysis found most CMV-associated TCR beta chains apparently HLA-restricted. Among the sequence variants, a highly shared cluster was likely an artifact of sequencing.

CDR3 length: 15 amino acids. The V segment lost 3 bases and the J segment 2 bases; nucleotides outside the gene matches: 2. Germline values: CDR1 MNHNS, CDR2 SASEGT. PCR amplification relied on 60 Vbeta primers (plus 13 Jbeta primers). Assay used: immunoSEQ multiplex PCR; TCRdb lists only in-frame clones, some missing. The profile shows 150,000 or so clones, roughly 84% of them singletons. Remarks on this clone: The antigen is unknown.

The TCR originated in a man younger than 40 in good health and CMV-seronegative. What was sequenced was PBMCs. J is TRBJ2-1 and V is TRBV6-1; 9 bases line up with TRBD2. The CDR3 reads CASSDSGGTYNEQFF. CDR3 nucleotides: TGTGCCAGCAGTGATAGCGGGGGCACCTACAATGAGCAGTTCTTC.